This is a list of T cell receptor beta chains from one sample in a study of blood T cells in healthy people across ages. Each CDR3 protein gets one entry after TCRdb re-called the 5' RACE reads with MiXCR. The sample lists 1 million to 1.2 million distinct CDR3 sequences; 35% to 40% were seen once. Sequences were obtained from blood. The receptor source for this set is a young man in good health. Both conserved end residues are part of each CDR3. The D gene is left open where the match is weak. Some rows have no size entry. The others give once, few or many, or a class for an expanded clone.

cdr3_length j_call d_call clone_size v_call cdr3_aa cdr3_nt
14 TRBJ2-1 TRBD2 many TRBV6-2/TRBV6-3 CASAWGLASNEQFF TGTGCCAGCGCCTGGGGACTAGCCTCCAATGAGCAGTTCTTC
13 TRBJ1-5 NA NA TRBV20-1 CSAPLGVNQPQHF TGCAGTGCTCCCCTGGGGGTCAATCAGCCCCAGCATTTT
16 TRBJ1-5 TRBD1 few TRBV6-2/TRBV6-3 CASSYGMGHRGQPQHF TGTGCCAGCAGTTACGGTATGGGGCACAGGGGACAGCCCCAGCATTTT
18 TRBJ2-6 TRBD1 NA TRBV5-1 CASRHFADRESGANVLTF TGCGCCAGCCGTCACTTTGCGGACAGGGAGTCCGGGGCCAACGTCCTGACTTTC
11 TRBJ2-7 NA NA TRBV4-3 CASRLGREQYF TGCGCCAGCAGACTGGGGCGAGAGCAGTACTTC
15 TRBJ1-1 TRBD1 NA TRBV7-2 CASSLVAGGSTEAFF TGTGCCAGCAGCTTAGTCGCAGGGGGCAGCACTGAAGCTTTCTTT
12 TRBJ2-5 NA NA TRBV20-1 CSAPTGKETQYF TGCAGTGCCCCGACCGGAAAAGAGACCCAGTACTTC
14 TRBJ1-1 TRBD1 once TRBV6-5 CASSYSQGGPEAFF TGTGCCAGCAGTTACTCCCAGGGGGGGCCTGAAGCTTTCTTT
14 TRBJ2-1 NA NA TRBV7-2 CASSLAASYNEQFF TGTGCCAGCAGCTTAGCGGCCTCATACAATGAGCAGTTCTTC
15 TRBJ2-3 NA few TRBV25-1 CASSEYVVKTDTQYF TGTGCCAGCAGTGAATATGTGGTCAAAACAGATACGCAGTATTTT
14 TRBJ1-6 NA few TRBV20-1 CSASTRDYNSPLHF TGCAGTGCTAGCACCCGCGATTATAATTCACCCCTCCACTTT
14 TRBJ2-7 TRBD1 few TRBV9 CASSAQGATYEQYF TGTGCCAGCAGCGCACAGGGGGCAACCTACGAGCAGTACTTC
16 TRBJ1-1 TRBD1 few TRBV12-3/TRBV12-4 CASSLGYRGPNTEAFF TGTGCCAGCAGTTTAGGGTACAGGGGACCGAACACTGAAGCTTTCTTT
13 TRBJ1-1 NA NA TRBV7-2 CASSSREPPEAFF TGTGCCAGCAGCTCCCGGGAGCCACCTGAAGCTTTCTTT
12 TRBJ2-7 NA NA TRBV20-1 CSASLGGYEQYF TGCAGTGCTAGCCTAGGGGGCTACGAGCAGTACTTC
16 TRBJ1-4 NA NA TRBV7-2 CASSSPRDGWGEKLFF TGTGCCAGCAGCTCACCAAGGGACGGATGGGGTGAAAAACTGTTTTTT
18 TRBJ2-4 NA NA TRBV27 CASSLGWRNSRAKNIQYF TGTGCCAGCAGTTTAGGTTGGAGAAATTCTCGGGCCAAAAACATTCAGTACTTC
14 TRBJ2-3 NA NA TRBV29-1 CSVEGGRRTDTQYF TGCAGCGTTGAGGGTGGCCGTCGCACAGATACGCAGTATTTT
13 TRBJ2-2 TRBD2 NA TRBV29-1 CSARGGIAGELFF TGCAGCGCCCGCGGGGGAATCGCCGGGGAGCTGTTTTTT
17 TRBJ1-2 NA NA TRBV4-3 CASSQNQHGPSSYGYTF TGCGCCAGCAGCCAAAATCAGCATGGGCCTTCGAGCTATGGCTACACCTTC
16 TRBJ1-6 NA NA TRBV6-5 CAGSYSKVAYNSPLHF TGTGCCGGCAGTTACTCGAAAGTTGCCTATAATTCACCCCTCCACTTT
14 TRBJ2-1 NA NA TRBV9 CASSVAPQGDEQFF TGTGCCAGCAGCGTAGCCCCCCAGGGCGATGAGCAGTTCTTC
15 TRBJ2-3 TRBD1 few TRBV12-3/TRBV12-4 CASSRTGGFTDTQYF TGTGCCAGCAGCCGAACAGGGGGATTCACAGATACGCAGTATTTT
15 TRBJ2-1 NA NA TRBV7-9 CASSLVTGRMETQFF TGTGCCAGCAGCTTAGTTACAGGGAGGATGGAGACCCAGTTCTTC
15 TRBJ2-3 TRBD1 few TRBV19 CASSAGQGLIDTQYF TGTGCCAGTAGTGCAGGACAGGGTTTAATAGATACGCAGTATTTT
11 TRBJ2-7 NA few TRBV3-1 CASSLATEQYF TGTGCCAGCAGCCTGGCGACTGAGCAGTACTTC
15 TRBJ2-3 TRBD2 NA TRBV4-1 CASSLGLADTDTQYF TGCGCCAGCAGTCTTGGACTAGCGGACACAGATACGCAGTATTTT
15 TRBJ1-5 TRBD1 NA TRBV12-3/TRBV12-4 CASRPTGGGNQPQHF TGTGCCAGCAGACCCACAGGGGGCGGCAATCAGCCCCAGCATTTT
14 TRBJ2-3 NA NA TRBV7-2 CASSTPKSTDTQYF TGTGCCAGCAGCACGCCCAAATCCACAGATACGCAGTATTTT
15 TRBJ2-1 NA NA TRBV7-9 CASSCSDSSYNEQFF TGTGCCAGCAGCTGCTCGGACAGCTCCTACAATGAGCAGTTCTTC
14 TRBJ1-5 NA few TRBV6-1 CAIGRRGSNQPQHF TGTGCCATTGGACGGAGGGGGAGCAATCAGCCCCAGCATTTT
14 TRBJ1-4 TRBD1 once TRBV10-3 CAISGTGGTEKLFF TGTGCCATCAGTGGGACAGGGGGCACTGAAAAACTGTTTTTT
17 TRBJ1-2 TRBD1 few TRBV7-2 CASSLAPTGIGDYGYTF TGTGCCAGCAGCTTAGCTCCGACAGGGATAGGCGACTATGGCTACACCTTC
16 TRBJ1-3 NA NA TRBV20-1 CSARDGDRGSGNTIYF TGCAGTGCTAGAGATGGTGATCGAGGCTCTGGAAACACCATATATTTT
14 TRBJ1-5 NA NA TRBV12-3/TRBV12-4 CASSLVGVKEPQHF TGTGCCAGCAGTCTGGTCGGGGTCAAGGAGCCCCAGCATTTT
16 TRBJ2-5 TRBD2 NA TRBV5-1 CASSEGSGGSQGTQYF TGCGCCAGCAGTGAAGGTAGCGGGGGTTCCCAAGGGACCCAGTACTTC
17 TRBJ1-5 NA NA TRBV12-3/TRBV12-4 CASSLRRPQGNNQPQHF TGTGCCAGCAGTTTAAGGAGGCCTCAGGGGAACAATCAGCCCCAGCATTTT
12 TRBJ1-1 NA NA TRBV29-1 CSGIFTGFPAFF TGCAGCGGCATATTTACAGGGTTCCCAGCTTTCTTT
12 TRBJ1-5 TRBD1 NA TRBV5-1 CASSITGQGWHF TGCGCCAGCAGCATAACGGGACAGGGTTGGCATTTT
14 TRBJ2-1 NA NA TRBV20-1 CSAHSGVGGNEQFF TGCAGTGCCCACTCAGGGGTTGGAGGCAATGAGCAGTTCTTC
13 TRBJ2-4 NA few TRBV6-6 CASSYSPGNIQYF TGTGCCAGCAGTTACTCGCCGGGAAACATTCAGTACTTC
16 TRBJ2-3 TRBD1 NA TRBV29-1 CSVERTGTAFGDTQYF TGCAGCGTTGAACGTACCGGGACAGCATTCGGAGATACGCAGTATTTT
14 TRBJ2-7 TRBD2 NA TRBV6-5 CASSYTSGGYEQYF TGTGCCAGCAGTTACACGAGCGGGGGCTACGAGCAGTACTTC
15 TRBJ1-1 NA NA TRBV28 CAGSLKFDPNTEAFF TGTGCCGGCAGTTTAAAATTCGACCCCAACACTGAAGCTTTCTTT
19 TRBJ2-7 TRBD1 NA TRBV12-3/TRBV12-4 CASSLFLLPQGAGYNEQYF TGTGCCAGCAGCCTATTTCTGCTCCCTCAGGGGGCGGGATACAATGAGCAGTACTTC
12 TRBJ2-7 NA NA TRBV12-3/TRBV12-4 CASSLSPNEQYF TGTGCCAGCAGTTTAAGTCCCAATGAGCAGTACTTC
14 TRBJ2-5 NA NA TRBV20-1 CSATRWQGQETQYF TGCAGTGCTACCAGGTGGCAGGGGCAAGAGACCCAGTACTTC
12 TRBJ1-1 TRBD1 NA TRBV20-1 CSARPGQQEAFF TGCAGTGCTAGACCGGGACAGCAAGAAGCTTTCTTT